This T cell receptor beta chain was obtained from a study of low-dose radiotherapy and immunotherapy resistance in tumors. Study in general: Members of Cohort 1 were treated with 0.5 Gy per fraction every 2 weeks. The prescribed total PTV dose was 6.5 Gy. Every two weeks, cyclophosphamide 200 mg/m2 was infused one day before radiation plus immunotherapy. Aspirin was taken orally by patients at 300 mg daily for four cycles from cycle 1 day 1.

Both TCRalpha and TCRbeta chains were reverse transcribed with V-gene-specific primers. Over approximately 20 PCR cycles, TCRs were amplified from a constant-region primer and V-primer adapter. TCRdb analysed the reads with MiXCR anew, one entry per CDR3 protein. Of nearly 60,000 distinct CDR3 sequences in the sample, roughly 23% were seen once. The time point: after trial treatment. Described treatment: LDRT plus nivolumab, ipilimumab, low-dose cyclophosphamide and aspirin (RACIN trial). Eligible patients bore advanced solid tumors devoid of tumor-infiltrating lymphocytes. With respect to this clonotype: It is unclear where the CDR3 begins or ends on the DNA, so no DNA is shown, and the CDR3 is as TCRdb lists it.

Germline CDR1 is SGDLS and CDR2 is YYNGEE. The CDR3 is 16 amino acids in total, end residues counted. V usage is TRBV9 and J usage is TRBJ2-2; the D call TRBD2 from the table was never checked on the DNA. The sequenced sample was PBMCs, obtained after low-dose radiotherapy plus immunotherapy. This TCR derives from a male donor with prostate cancer. The chain's CDR3 is CASSVGLVHTGELFFF.